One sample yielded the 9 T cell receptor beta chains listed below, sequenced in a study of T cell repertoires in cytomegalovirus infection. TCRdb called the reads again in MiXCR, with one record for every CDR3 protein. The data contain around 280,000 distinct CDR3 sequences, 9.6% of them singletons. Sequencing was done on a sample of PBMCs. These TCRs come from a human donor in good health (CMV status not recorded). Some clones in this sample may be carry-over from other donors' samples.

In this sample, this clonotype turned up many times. The CDR3 DNA reads as TGTGCCACCAGTGACCACAGGGGTACAGATACGCAGTATTTT. Protein sequence: CATSDHRGTDTQYF. This sequence joins TRBV24-1 and TRBJ2-3; 7 bases match TRBD1. The CDR3 is 14 residues long. Trimming removed 4 bases from V and 3 bases from J; junction bases left unmatched: 3. Germline V gene lookup returns CDR1 KGHDR and CDR2 SFDVKD.

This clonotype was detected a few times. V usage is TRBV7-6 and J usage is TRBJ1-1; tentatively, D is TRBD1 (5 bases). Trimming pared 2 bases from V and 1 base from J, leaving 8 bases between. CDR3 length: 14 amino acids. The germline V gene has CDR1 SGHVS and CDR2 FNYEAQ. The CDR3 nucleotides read TGTGCCAGCAGCTTAATCCAGGGGAACACTGAAGCTTTCTTT. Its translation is CASSLIQGNTEAFF.

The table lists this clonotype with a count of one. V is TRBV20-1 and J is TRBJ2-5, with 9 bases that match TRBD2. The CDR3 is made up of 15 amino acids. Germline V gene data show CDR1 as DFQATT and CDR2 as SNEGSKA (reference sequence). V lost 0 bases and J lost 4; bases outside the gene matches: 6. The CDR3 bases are TGCAGTGCTAGAGAGGGTAGCGGGGGAGGAGAGACCCAGTACTTC. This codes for CSAREGSGGGETQYF.

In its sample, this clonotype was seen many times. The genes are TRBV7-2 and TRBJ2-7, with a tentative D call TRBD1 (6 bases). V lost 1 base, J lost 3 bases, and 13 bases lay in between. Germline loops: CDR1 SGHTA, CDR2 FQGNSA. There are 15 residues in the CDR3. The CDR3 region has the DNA TGTGCCAGCAGCTTAGGGTACGGCAGGGGCTACGAGCAGTACGTC. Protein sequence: CASSLGYGRGYEQYV.

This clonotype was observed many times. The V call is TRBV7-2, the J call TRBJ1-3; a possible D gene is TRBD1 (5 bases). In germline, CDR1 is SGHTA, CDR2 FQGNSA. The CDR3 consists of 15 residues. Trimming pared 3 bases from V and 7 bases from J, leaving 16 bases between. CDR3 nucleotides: TGTGCCAGCAGCTTCCTCTCTGTGGGGCTGAACACCATATATTTT. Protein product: CASSFLSVGLNTIYF.

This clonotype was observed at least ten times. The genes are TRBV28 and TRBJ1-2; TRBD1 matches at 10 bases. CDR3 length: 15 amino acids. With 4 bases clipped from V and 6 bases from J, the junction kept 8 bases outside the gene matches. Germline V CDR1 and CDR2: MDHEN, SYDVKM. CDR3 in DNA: TGTGCCAGCAGTTCACCCGGACAGGGGGTCAATGGCTACACCTTC. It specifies CASSSPGQGVNGYTF.

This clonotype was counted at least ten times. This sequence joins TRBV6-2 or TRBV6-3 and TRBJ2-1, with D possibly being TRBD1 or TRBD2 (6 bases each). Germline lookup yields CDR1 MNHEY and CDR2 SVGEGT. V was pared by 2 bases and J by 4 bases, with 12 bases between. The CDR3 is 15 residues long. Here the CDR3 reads CASSYGGGLYNEQFF. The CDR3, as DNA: TGTGCCAGCAGTTACGGAGGGGGGCTTTACAATGAGCAGTTCTTC.

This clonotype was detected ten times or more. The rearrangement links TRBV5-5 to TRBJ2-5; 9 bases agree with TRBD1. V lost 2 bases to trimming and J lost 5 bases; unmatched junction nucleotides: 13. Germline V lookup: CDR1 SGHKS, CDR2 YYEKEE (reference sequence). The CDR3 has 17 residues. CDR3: CASSFLGTGRTRETQYF. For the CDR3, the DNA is TGTGCCAGCAGCTTTTTGGGGACAGGGAGGACGCGGGAGACCCAGTACTTC.

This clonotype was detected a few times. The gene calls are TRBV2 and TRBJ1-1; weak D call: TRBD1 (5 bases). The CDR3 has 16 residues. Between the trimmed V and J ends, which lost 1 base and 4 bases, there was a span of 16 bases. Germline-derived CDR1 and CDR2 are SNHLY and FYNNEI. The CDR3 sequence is CASSEGRVSVGTEAFF. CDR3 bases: TGTGCCAGCAGTGAAGGCAGGGTGTCAGTTGGCACTGAAGCTTTCTTT.